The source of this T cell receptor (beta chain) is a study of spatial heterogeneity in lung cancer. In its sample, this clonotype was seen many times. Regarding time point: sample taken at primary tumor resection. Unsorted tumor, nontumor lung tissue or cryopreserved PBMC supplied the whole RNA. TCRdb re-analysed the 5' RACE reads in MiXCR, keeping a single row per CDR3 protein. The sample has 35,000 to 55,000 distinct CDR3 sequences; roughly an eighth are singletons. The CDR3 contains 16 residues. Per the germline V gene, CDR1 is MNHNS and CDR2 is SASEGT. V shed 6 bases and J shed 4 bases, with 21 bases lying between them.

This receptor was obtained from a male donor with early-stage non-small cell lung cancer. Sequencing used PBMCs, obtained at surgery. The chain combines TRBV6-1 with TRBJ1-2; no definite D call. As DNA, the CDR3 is TGTGCCAGCAGAGAATTTACCGTGAACAACCCCTATGGCTACACCTTC. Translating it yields CASREFTVNNPYGYTF.